The present T cell receptor (beta chain) was sequenced within a study of beta chain features in type 1 diabetes. In this sample, this clone turned up a few times. In germline, CDR1 is SEHNR, CDR2 FQNEAQ (reference sequence). V was cut by 3 bases and J by 4 bases, with 9 bases left in between. This CDR3 spans 14 amino acids. Expressed TCRB transcripts were sequenced, since all the RNA that had been isolated was reverse transcribed. TCRdb's table, derived via immunoSEQ multiplex PCR, lists solely in-frame clones and lacks some. The sample carries under 800,000 clones, about 14% recorded once. J is TRBJ1-4 and V is TRBV7-9, with TRBD1 as a possible D gene (5 bases). The sequencing sample was made of naive CD4+ T cells from blood. This receptor was obtained from a man younger than 35 in good health. The CDR3 DNA reads TGTGCCAGCAGCTTCCACCAGGGTAATGAAAAACTGTTTTTT. Residues: CASSFHQGNEKLFF.